Below, 32 T cell receptor beta chains from the same sample are listed, as sequenced in a study of blood T cell repertoires in COVID-19. TCRdb's copy holds only in-frame clones and misses some; the assay was immunoSEQ multiplex PCR. There are 70,000 or so clones in the sample; 75% to 90% occur only once, and approximately 35% lies in the top ten. Source material: peripheral blood. Receptors were obtained from a woman aged 80 or over with active or convalescent COVID-19.

V and J are TRBV18 and TRBJ2-1; D is uncertain. The V and J ends lost 5 bases and 7 bases respectively, with 12 bases between them. The CDR3 is made up of 13 amino acids. From germline, CDR1 is KGHSH and CDR2 LQKENI. CDR3 sequence: CASSSDLGNEQFF. As DNA, the CDR3 is TGTGCCAGCTCAAGCGACCTTGGTAATGAGCAGTTCTTC.

The genes are TRBV28 and TRBJ2-7, with D unclear. Germline lookup yields CDR1 MDHEN and CDR2 SYDVKM. CDR3 length equals 15 residues. V lost 5 bases and J lost 2, with 16 bases in between. The CDR3 protein is CASSPQDGSTYEQYF. Written as DNA, the CDR3 is TGTGCCAGCAGTCCCCAGGATGGATCCACCTACGAGCAGTACTTC. The full variable domain, in which reference TRBV28 and TRBJ2-7 provide the parts outside the CDR3, is DVKVTQSSRYLVKRTGEKVFLECVQDMDHENMFWYRQDPGLGLRLIYFSYDVKMKEKGDIPEGYSVSREKKERFSLILESASTNQTSMYLCASSPQDGSTYEQYFGPGTRLTVT.

This chain joins TRBV7-2 and TRBJ2-3; maybe TRBD1 (5 bases). The V and J ends lost 0 bases and 1 base respectively, with 11 bases between them. CDR1 and CDR2 from the germline V gene are SGHTA and FQGNSA. This CDR3 has 16 amino acids. In DNA form, the CDR3 reads TGTGCCAGCAGCTTAGCTGGGGCGTGGGGCACAGATACGCAGTATTTT. Its protein is CASSLAGAWGTDTQYF. The complete variable domain, with remaining parts taken from reference TRBV7-2 and TRBJ2-3, reads GAGVSQSPSNKVTEKGKDVELRCDPISGHTALYWYRQSLGQGLEFLIYFQGNSAPDKSGLPSDRFSAERTGGSVSTLTIQRTQQEDSAVYLCASSLAGAWGTDTQYFGPGTRLTVL.

The genes are TRBV6-1 and TRBJ2-1; 8 positions agree with TRBD1. Germline V CDR1 and CDR2: MNHNS, SASEGT. The CDR3 is 14 amino acids. Losses at the gene ends were 3 bases for V and 6 bases for J; bases not matched to a gene: 4. CDR3 in amino acids: CASSDQTGANEQFF. CDR3 sequence (DNA): TGTGCCAGCAGTGACCAGACAGGGGCCAATGAGCAGTTCTTC.

The V and J genes are TRBV5-4 and TRBJ2-3, with 12 bases lining up with TRBD2. The CDR3 spans 16 residues. V shed 3 bases, J shed 2 bases, and the junction held 4 bases outside the gene matches. The germline V gene has CDR1 SGHNT and CDR2 YYREEE (reference sequence). Written as DNA, the CDR3 is TGTGCCAGCAGCTACCGGACTAGCGGGGACACAGATACGCAGTATTTT. Translation: CASSYRTSGDTDTQYF.

This clone was seen just once. The rearrangement uses TRBV15 and TRBJ1-1; no definite D call. CDR3 length: 13 amino acids. Germline CDR1 reads LNHNV; CDR2 reads YYDKDF (reference sequence). V was pared by 5 bases and J by 2 bases, with 9 bases between. DNA of the CDR3: TGTGCCACCAGCGGGCAGCCAAACACTGAAGCTTTCTTT. Residues: CATSGQPNTEAFF.

The chain joins TRBV28 to TRBJ2-3; TRBD2 matches 7 bases. In germline, CDR1 is MDHEN, CDR2 SYDVKM. The CDR3 covers 13 residues. The V gene end was trimmed by 2 bases and the J gene end by 6 bases; junction bases not matched to a gene: 2. The CDR3 sequence: CASSLRGGDTQYF. DNA of the CDR3: TGTGCCAGCAGTTTAAGGGGAGGGGATACGCAGTATTTT.

This sequence joins TRBV11-1 and TRBJ2-2; the match to TRBD1 covers 8 bases. CDR3 length: 15 amino acids. With V trimmed by 3 bases and J by 3 bases, 3 bases remained unmatched. Germline V gene sequence: CDR1 SGHAT, CDR2 FQDESV (reference sequence). The CDR3, as DNA: TGTGCCAGCAGCTTCGTACAGGGGGACACCGGGGAGCTGTTTTTT. It specifies CASSFVQGDTGELFF.

CDR3 nucleotides: TGTGCCAGCAGCTTACAGCGGGGCAGTACCACTGAAGCTTTCTTT. It yields the protein CASSLQRGSTTEAFF. The genes are TRBV7-9 and TRBJ1-1, with TRBD1 as a possible D gene (5 bases). The CDR3 consists of 15 residues. With 2 bases removed from V and 4 bases from J, the gap between germline ends came to 14 bases. The germline V gene encodes CDR1 SEHNR and CDR2 FQNEAQ (reference sequence).

This clone was seen more than once but under ten times. The chain links TRBV14 to TRBJ2-5; 9 bases agree with TRBD2. This CDR3 is built from 16 residues. Trimming took 4 bases from V and 1 from J; bases not matched to a gene: 7. Germline-derived CDR1 and CDR2 are SGHDN and FVKESK. The CDR3 bases are TGTGCCAGCAGCCGCGGACTAGCGAAGCTCCAAGAGACCCAGTACTTC. This encodes CASSRGLAKLQETQYF.

J is TRBJ2-7 and V is TRBV7-2, with D perhaps TRBD2 (6 bases). V lost 7 bases to trimming and J lost 4 bases, with 14 bases between them. The germline V gene has CDR1 SGHTA and CDR2 FQGNSA. The CDR3 totals 13 residues. For the CDR3, the DNA is TGTGCCAGCACGCTTCGGGCGGGGTACGAGCAGTACTTC. This codes for CASTLRAGYEQYF.

The table lists this clone with a few counts. The genes are TRBV9 and TRBJ1-2; possibly TRBD1 for D (6 bases). There are 14 residues in the CDR3. Trimming took off 4 bases at V and 6 bases at J, with 16 bases between the two ends. CDR1 is SGDLS and CDR2 is YYNGEE in the germline V gene. The CDR3 DNA reads TGTGCCAGCAGCTCAGTCCCAGGGGAGAATGGCTACACCTTC. It translates to CASSSVPGENGYTF.

The V gene is TRBV19, the J gene TRBJ1-1; weak D call: TRBD1 (5 bases). Trimming shortened V by 11 bases and J by 4 bases, and 17 bases separated the two germline ends. Germline CDR1 is LNHDA and CDR2 is SQIVND (reference sequence). The length of the CDR3 is 13 residues. The CDR3 region has the DNA TGTGCCGGGAGGAGGGGTACGGGCACTGAAGCTTTCTTT. Translating gives CAGRRGTGTEAFF.

This chain joins TRBV19 and TRBJ2-5; 8 nucleotides line up with TRBD1. V lost 6 bases and J lost 7; bases outside the gene matches: 7. Germline lookup yields CDR1 LNHDA and CDR2 SQIVND (reference sequence). The CDR3 has 13 amino acids. The CDR3 region has the DNA TGTGCCAGTAGCCAGACAGGGGCGGGGACCCAGTACTTC. It codes for CASSQTGAGTQYF. Full variable domain (rest looked up from reference TRBV19 and TRBJ2-5): DGGITQSPKYLFRKEGQNVTLSCEQNLNHDAMYWYRQDPGQGLRLIYYSQIVNDFQKGDIAEGYSVSREKKESFPLTVTSAQKNPTAFYLCASSQTGAGTQYFGPGTRLLVL.

The sample holds a few counts of this clone. The chain links TRBV4-3 to TRBJ2-1; D not resolved. Trimming took 0 bases from V and 7 from J, leaving 16 bases between them. Germline CDR1 reads LGHNA; CDR2 reads YSLEER. The CDR3 sequence is 16 residues long. The CDR3 region is CASSQDPRGLPNEQFF. The CDR3 bases are TGCGCCAGCAGCCAAGATCCGCGAGGCCTACCGAATGAGCAGTTCTTC.

V gene TRBV19 combines with J gene TRBJ1-5; D gene ambiguous. This CDR3 has 17 residues. Germline V gene lookup returns CDR1 LNHDA and CDR2 SQIVND (reference sequence). V was cut by 5 bases and J by 0 bases, with 17 bases left in between. The CDR3 bases are TGTGCCAGTAGTGGATCCCATCTGGGGAGTAGCAATCAGCCCCAGCATTTT. This gives the protein CASSGSHLGSSNQPQHF.

The genes are TRBV18 and TRBJ2-5; 7 bases match TRBD1. Germline loops: CDR1 KGHSH, CDR2 LQKENI. The ends lost 3 bases at V and 5 bases at J; junction bases unmatched: 9. This CDR3 has 15 residues. The CDR3 region is CASSPGTGAGETQYF. The CDR3 nucleotides read TGTGCCAGCTCACCCGGCACAGGGGCGGGTGAGACCCAGTACTTC.

Worth noting for this clone: Within the sample, other DNA sequences also encode this same CDR3. CDR3 bases: TGTGCCAGCAGTTCGAACAGTTATGGCTACACCTTC. Its translation is CASSSNSYGYTF. V usage is TRBV28 and J usage is TRBJ1-2; D remains ambiguous. V lost 4 bases and J 5 bases, leaving 8 bases between the germline ends. CDR3 length: 12 residues. Per germline, CDR1 MDHEN and CDR2 SYDVKM.

The rearrangement uses TRBV4-1 and TRBJ1-2; TRBD1 aligns across 10 bases. In germline, CDR1 is MGHRA, CDR2 YSYEKL. This CDR3 comprises 17 residues. V shed 2 bases, J shed 6 bases, and the junction held 12 bases outside the gene matches. CDR3 residues: CASSQPMVGTGVNGYTF. Here the CDR3 DNA reads TGCGCCAGCAGCCAACCTATGGTGGGGACAGGGGTTAATGGCTACACCTTC.

This chain links TRBV5-4 with TRBJ1-1; a possible D gene is TRBD1 (6 bases). The CDR3 loop spans 15 amino acids. Germline V gives CDR1 SGHNT, CDR2 YYREEE (reference sequence). Trimming shortened V by 4 bases and J by 0 bases, and 13 bases separated the two germline ends. The CDR3 nucleotides are TGTGCCAGCAGCGCCCAGGGGTGGGTGAACACTGAAGCTTTCTTT. This codes for CASSAQGWVNTEAFF.

This clone was seen only a few times. This sequence joins TRBV7-3 and TRBJ2-1, with 8 bases fitting TRBD2. V lost 2 bases to trimming and J lost 4 bases; unmatched junction nucleotides: 16. The CDR3 sequence is 19 residues long. In germline, CDR1 is SGHTA, CDR2 FQGTGA. DNA of the CDR3: TGTGCCAGCAGCTTATCGCGGGGGGCGGACCCGAGGGAGTACAATGAGCAGTTCTTC. Amino acid sequence: CASSLSRGADPREYNEQFF.

V gene TRBV5-4 combines with J gene TRBJ1-5; D not certain. Germline CDR1 and CDR2: SGHNT and YYREEE (reference sequence). The length of the CDR3 is 13 residues. The germline V and J ends were trimmed by 4 bases and 0 bases, with 5 bases remaining between them. CDR3 protein: CASSPDSNQPQHF. The DNA for the CDR3 is TGTGCCAGCAGCCCAGATAGCAATCAGCCCCAGCATTTT.

The table lists this clone with a few counts. The chain uses TRBV5-4 and TRBJ2-2; possibly TRBD1 for D (6 bases). The CDR3 contains 14 residues. Per germline, CDR1 SGHNT and CDR2 YYREEE (reference sequence). V dropped 0 bases and J dropped 6 bases, with 9 bases sitting between them. This CDR3 is CASSLAGASGELFF. DNA for the CDR3: TGTGCCAGCAGCTTGGCAGGGGCGTCCGGGGAGCTGTTTTTT.

The chain has TRBV4-3 and TRBJ1-6; TRBD1 aligns across 10 bases. The junction had 2 bases not matched to a gene; V was cut back by 4 bases and J by 5 bases. The germline gives CDR1 LGHNA, CDR2 YSLEER. This CDR3 comprises 15 residues. CDR3 in amino acids: CASSPGTGDNSPLHF. CDR3 nucleotides: TGCGCCAGCAGCCCCGGGACAGGGGATAATTCACCCCTCCACTTT.

The chain couples TRBV7-2 to TRBJ2-7; D is possibly TRBD2 (7 bases). The CDR3 consists of 16 residues. V shed 5 bases and J shed 4 bases, with 21 bases lying between them. CDR1 and CDR2 from the germline V gene are SGHTA and FQGNSA. CDR3 protein: CASSPDSGGVLYEQYF. The DNA of the CDR3 is TGTGCCAGCAGCCCCGATTCGGGGGGCGTGTTGTACGAGCAGTACTTC.

The chain recombines TRBV25-1 with TRBJ2-5; 12 bases map to TRBD2. The junction had 7 bases not matched to a gene; V was cut back by 6 bases and J by 2 bases. This CDR3 comprises 16 residues. Germline assignment: CDR1 MGHDK and CDR2 SYGVNS. CDR3 amino acids: CASSLASGGVQETQYF. CDR3 nucleotide sequence: TGTGCCAGCAGCCTAGCTAGCGGGGGGGTACAAGAGACCCAGTACTTC.

Only one count was recorded for this clone. The rearrangement uses TRBV12-5 and TRBJ1-1, with a tentative D call TRBD1 (6 bases). This CDR3 has 16 residues. Per germline, CDR1 LGHNT and CDR2 FRNRAP. V was pared by 0 bases and J by 0 bases, with 11 bases between. CDR3 coding DNA: TGTGCTAGTGGTTTGGTAGGGGGGGGGCTGAACACTGAAGCTTTCTTT. It translates to CASGLVGGGLNTEAFF.

The genes are TRBV10-3 and TRBJ2-7; weak D call: TRBD1 (5 bases). Germline CDR1 is ENHRY and CDR2 is SYGVKD. The ends were cut back, 3 bases at V and 2 bases at J, with 14 bases in the middle. This CDR3 spans 15 amino acids. DNA of the CDR3: TGTGCCATCAGTGAATTCAAAGGGGTTACCTACGAGCAGTACTTC. It translates to CAISEFKGVTYEQYF.

This clone was counted a few times. The V gene is TRBV28, the J gene TRBJ1-6; TRBD1 matches 9 bases. V shed 6 bases and J 8 bases; nucleotides not matched to a gene: 8. CDR1 is MDHEN, CDR2 SYDVKM, per germline. This CDR3 contains 15 residues. The CDR3 region is CASRGTGNSDSPLHF. The DNA of the CDR3 is TGTGCCAGCAGGGGGACAGGGAATTCGGATTCACCCCTCCACTTT.

This chain uses TRBV28 with TRBJ2-3; D call uncertain. Germline V gene sequence: CDR1 MDHEN, CDR2 SYDVKM. The CDR3 consists of 17 residues. The germline V and J ends were trimmed by 11 bases and 4 bases, with 28 bases remaining between them. The CDR3 DNA reads as TGTGCCTCCACGCTCTCCCCCTCCTCACCCAGCGCAGATACGCAGTATTTT. As protein: CASTLSPSSPSADTQYF. Using reference TRBV28 and TRBJ2-3 for the parts outside the CDR3, the full variable domain is DVKVTQSSRYLVKRTGEKVFLECVQDMDHENMFWYRQDPGLGLRLIYFSYDVKMKEKGDIPEGYSVSREKKERFSLILESASTNQTSMYLCASTLSPSSPSADTQYFGPGTRLTVL.

This clone was found a few times. The chain combines TRBV27 with TRBJ1-1; 7 bases fit TRBD1. CDR3 length: 18 residues. V shed 4 bases, J shed 5 bases, and the junction held 19 bases outside the gene matches. The V gene's germline CDR1 is MNHEY and CDR2 SMNVEV (reference sequence). DNA of the CDR3: TGTGCCAGCAGTTCATACGTAAACAGGGGCGCTGAGGGAACTGAAGCTTTCTTT. Encoded protein: CASSSYVNRGAEGTEAFF.

This clone showed up just once. This rearrangement joins TRBV7-2 to TRBJ2-1; D uncertain. V was clipped by 0 bases and J by 4 bases, with 7 bases between them. The CDR3 is 14 amino acids. Germline lookup yields CDR1 SGHTA and CDR2 FQGNSA. This chain's CDR3 is CASSLAGVYNEQFF. The DNA of the CDR3 is TGTGCCAGCAGCTTAGCCGGAGTTTACAATGAGCAGTTCTTC.